This T cell receptor beta chain stems from a study of OX40 agonist ivuxolimab in advanced cancers. Method: immunoSEQ multiplex PCR; TCRdb's copy keeps in-frame clones and lacks some. The sample lists around 23,000 clones, 80% to 90% occurring once. Samples were taken at baseline and on day 1 of cycles 4 and 7. Germline CDR1 is SNHLY and CDR2 is FYNNEI. The CDR3 contains 14 residues. Trimming left V 6 bases short and J 2 bases short, with 11 bases between. The J gene is TRBJ2-1, the V gene TRBV2; possibly TRBD2 for D (6 bases). The receptor comes from an adult with an advanced solid tumor such as melanoma, head and neck, liver or kidney cancer. The source material was CD4+ or CD8+ T cells sorted from blood, sampled in a trial of the OX40 agonist ivuxolimab. The CDR3 DNA reads as TGTGCCAGCAGGATAGCGGCAACCTACAATGAGCAGTTCTTC. Its protein product is CASRIAATYNEQFF.